The 6 T cell receptor beta chains presented below share a single source sample, sequenced in a study of Ad26.COV2.S vaccination and SARS-CoV-2 variants. Clones were sequenced by immunoSEQ multiplex PCR, and TCRdb holds only the in-frame ones, with some missing. Here the sample spans about 420,000 clones, 88% being singletons. Treatment noted: 15 to 20 received Ad26.COV2.S at low or high dose, single or two shots; roughly five received placebo; per-sample allocation not given. Sample collection was performed on day 63 after the first vaccine or placebo injection. Material: peripheral blood, obtained in a trial of Ad26.COV2.S vaccine versus placebo. The receptors shown here come from a person aged 18-60 years who received the Ad26.COV2.S COVID-19 vaccine or a placebo.

The chain carries TRBV7-2 and TRBJ2-2, with D tentatively TRBD2 (6 bases). Per the germline V gene, CDR1 is SGHTA and CDR2 is FQGNSA. Trimming removed 2 bases from V and 7 bases from J, with 14 bases in between. CDR3 length equals 15 residues. The CDR3 protein is CASSLWGGVNGELFF. The CDR3 DNA sequence: TGTGCCAGCAGCTTATGGGGCGGGGTGAACGGGGAGCTGTTTTTT.

The CDR3 bases are TGTGCCAGCAGCCCCCTGGGACAGGGGGAGCAGTACTTC. This translates into CASSPLGQGEQYF. This rearrangement joins TRBV27 to TRBJ2-7, with TRBD1 matching 10 bases. The V and J ends lost 6 bases and 7 bases, in that order; junction bases with no gene match: 6. The CDR3 sequence is 13 residues long. Germline assignment: CDR1 MNHEY and CDR2 SMNVEV (reference sequence).

In DNA, the CDR3 is TGTGCCAGCAGCTTAGTGGGGAATTTAGGTGAAAAACTGTTTTTT. Translating gives CASSLVGNLGEKLFF. This chain joins TRBV7-2 and TRBJ1-4; the D is unclear. Germline V gene lookup returns CDR1 SGHTA and CDR2 FQGNSA. The ends were cut back, 1 base at V and 7 bases at J, with 13 bases in the middle. The CDR3 covers 15 residues.

The gene calls are TRBV4-1 and TRBJ2-7; D call uncertain. Germline-derived CDR1 and CDR2 are MGHRA and YSYEKL. The V end lost 1 base, the J end lost 0 bases, and 10 bases lay between the germline ends. This CDR3 region has 15 residues. CDR3 in DNA: TGCGCCAGCAGCCAAGGAACCCGCCTCTCCTACGAGCAGTACTTC. This translates into CASSQGTRLSYEQYF.

The CDR3 coding sequence is TGTGCCAGCAGCTTAGGAGCAGGGGACTATGGCTACACCTTC. Translating it yields CASSLGAGDYGYTF. The chain has TRBV7-2 and TRBJ1-2, with a tentative D call TRBD1 (6 bases). The V and J ends lost 1 base and 3 bases respectively, with 9 bases between them. Germline loops: CDR1 SGHTA, CDR2 FQGNSA. CDR3 length: 14 amino acids.

This clone appeared once. The junction does not match germline at one end; this may be a read error. This chain joins TRBV5-6 and TRBJ2-1; the D call may be TRBD1 or TRBD2 (5 bases each). This CDR3 is 13 amino acids long. The germline V gene has CDR1 SGHDT and CDR2 YYEEEE. The CDR3 bases are TGTGCCAGGAGCTCTTGGGGGAGCGATGAGCAGTTCTTC. It specifies CARSSWGSDEQFF.